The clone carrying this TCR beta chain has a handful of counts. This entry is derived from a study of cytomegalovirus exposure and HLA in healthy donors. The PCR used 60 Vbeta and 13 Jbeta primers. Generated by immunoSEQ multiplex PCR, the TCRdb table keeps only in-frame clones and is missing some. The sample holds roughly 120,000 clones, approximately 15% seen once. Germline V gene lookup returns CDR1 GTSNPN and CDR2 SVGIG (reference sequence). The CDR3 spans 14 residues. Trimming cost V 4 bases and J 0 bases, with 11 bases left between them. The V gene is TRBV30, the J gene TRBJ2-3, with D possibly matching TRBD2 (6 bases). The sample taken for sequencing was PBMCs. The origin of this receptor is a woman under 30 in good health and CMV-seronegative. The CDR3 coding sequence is TGTGCCTGGAAACCTGCGGGGAGCACAGATACGCAGTATTTT. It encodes CAWKPAGSTDTQYF. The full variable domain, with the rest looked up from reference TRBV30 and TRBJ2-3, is SQTIHQWPATLVQPVGSPLSLECTVEGTSNPNLYWYRQAAGRGLQLLFYSVGIGQISSEVPQNLSASRPQDRQFILSSKKLLLSDSGFYLCAWKPAGSTDTQYFGPGTRLTVL.